This T cell receptor beta chain was obtained from a study of blood T cells in healthy people across ages. With 5 bases removed from V and 0 bases from J, the gap between germline ends came to 10 bases. The CDR3 runs 14 residues. Germline CDR1 is SEHNR and CDR2 is FQNEAQ (reference sequence). A remark on this clonotype: What it recognizes is unknown. With a much larger clone just one base away, this may be a read error.

A J-beta primer mix and a sample-barcoded 5' primer were used in a second PCR of roughly 6 to 12 cycles. One entry per CDR3 protein, called by TCRdb with MiXCR from the 5' RACE reads. The repertoire includes fewer than 1,000,000 distinct CDR3 sequences, about 46% of them detected once, and 15% to 20% sits in the top ten. A minimum of 5 micrograms of total RNA was extracted per sample. Study outcomes and limitations: It was not known whether donors were CMV positive (a possible confounder of expanded clonotype changes).

V and J are TRBV7-9 and TRBJ2-5; D is unclear. This sequence was found in a man older than 75 in good health. The sample consisted of blood. The CDR3, as DNA: TGTGCCAGCAGCGTAGATCTAAACCAAGAGACCCAGTACTTC. This codes for CASSVDLNQETQYF.